One sample yielded the 5 T cell receptor beta chains listed below, sequenced in a study of cytomegalovirus exposure and HLA in healthy donors. The PCR ran on 60 Vbeta and 13 Jbeta primers. Assay: immunoSEQ multiplex PCR; the TCRdb copy retains only in-frame clones and omits some. The sample lists around 150,000 clones, roughly 79% seen once, with 1% in the top ten. The specimen sequenced was PBMCs. These receptors came from a woman in her 40s in good health and CMV-seronegative.

The chain links TRBV28 to TRBJ2-2; maybe TRBD2 (6 bases). Germline V gene lookup returns CDR1 MDHEN and CDR2 SYDVKM. V gave up 4 bases and J gave up 7 bases, with 10 bases separating them. CDR3 size: 13 residues. CDR3 coding DNA: TGTGCCAGCAGTTCCCGGGGGAGCGGGGAGCTGTTTTTT. Amino acid sequence: CASSSRGSGELFF.

The V call is TRBV19, the J call TRBJ2-2, with D possibly being TRBD2 (6 bases). Germline assignment: CDR1 LNHDA and CDR2 SQIVND (reference sequence). The V end lost 2 bases, the J end lost 1 base, and 11 bases lay between the germline ends. The CDR3 extends over 16 amino acids. The CDR3: CASSIPGGVNTGELFF. Here the CDR3 DNA reads TGTGCCAGTAGTATACCGGGCGGGGTGAACACCGGGGAGCTGTTTTTT.

The chain couples TRBV15 to TRBJ1-2; 8 bases match TRBD1. This CDR3 spans 13 amino acids. Germline V gives CDR1 LNHNV, CDR2 YYDKDF (reference sequence). V shed 9 bases and J 8 bases; nucleotides not matched to a gene: 11. This CDR3 reads CATTTDRGGGYTF. The DNA for the CDR3 is TGTGCCACTACCACTGACAGGGGAGGGGGCTACACCTTC.

This clone was detected only a few times. This chain connects TRBV9 to TRBJ1-3; 7 nucleotides match TRBD1. The length of the CDR3 is 15 residues. V lost 3 bases, J lost 0 bases, and 3 bases stayed unmatched. Germline V lookup: CDR1 SGDLS, CDR2 YYNGEE. CDR3 amino acids: CASSAGTDSGNTIYF. In DNA form, the CDR3 reads TGTGCCAGCAGCGCCGGGACAGACTCTGGAAACACCATATATTTT.

The CDR3 spells CAWSVMGPVDTQYF. In DNA, the CDR3 is TGTGCCTGGAGTGTAATGGGCCCGGTAGATACGCAGTATTTT. The chain uses TRBV30 and TRBJ2-3, with unresolved D. Trimming shortened V by 0 bases and J by 5 bases, and 12 bases separated the two germline ends. This CDR3 has 14 amino acids. Germline V gene lookup returns CDR1 GTSNPN and CDR2 SVGIG (reference sequence).